Shown below are 27 T cell receptor beta chains from a single sample sequenced in a study of OX40 agonist ivuxolimab in advanced cancers. Sequencing was performed with immunoSEQ multiplex PCR; in TCRdb, only in-frame clones are kept and a portion is missing. This sample has more than 11,000 clones; 65% to 85% occur once, and the top ten carry roughly 19%. Sample: CD4+ or CD8+ T cells sorted from blood, taken in a trial of the OX40 agonist ivuxolimab. These receptors were taken from an adult with an advanced solid tumor such as melanoma, head and neck, liver or kidney cancer.

This chain uses TRBV5-8 with TRBJ2-7; 7 bases fit TRBD1. Germline CDR1 and CDR2: SGHTS and YDEGEE. The CDR3 has 13 amino acids. V was clipped by 1 base and J by 2 bases; unmatched bases: 0. The DNA of the CDR3 is TGTGCCAGCAGCTTGCAGGGGGCCTACGAGCAGTACTTC. Its protein is CASSLQGAYEQYF.

The chain joins TRBV7-6 to TRBJ2-7; 9 bases agree with TRBD2. J was trimmed by 5 bases and V by 2 bases; bases with no gene match: 4. There are 14 residues in the CDR3. Germline CDR1 SGHVS, CDR2 FNYEAQ. This chain's CDR3 is CASSLRTSVHEQYF. The DNA for the CDR3 is TGTGCCAGCAGCTTACGGACTAGCGTCCACGAGCAGTACTTC.

This chain connects TRBV7-9 to TRBJ1-5; the match to TRBD1 covers 7 bases. Germline loops: CDR1 SEHNR, CDR2 FQNEAQ (reference sequence). The CDR3 totals 14 residues. With V trimmed by 4 bases and J by 6 bases, 6 bases remained unmatched. The CDR3, as DNA: TGTGCCAGCAGCTCAGGACAGGCCCCTCAGCCCCAGCATTTT. Translating gives CASSSGQAPQPQHF.

The gene calls are TRBV4-2 and TRBJ2-1, with TRBD2 matching 9 bases. Trimming removed 5 bases from V and 0 bases from J; junction bases left unmatched: 5. The CDR3 runs to 16 residues. Germline V gives CDR1 LGHNA, CDR2 YNFKEQ. CDR3 in DNA: TGTGCCAGCAGCGCCGTGACTAGCGGCTCCTACAATGAGCAGTTCTTC. Translation: CASSAVTSGSYNEQFF.

The chain has TRBV4-1 and TRBJ2-3; TRBD2 aligns across 9 bases. The germline V gene has CDR1 MGHRA and CDR2 YSYEKL. V was pared by 5 bases and J by 1 base, with 4 bases of the junction left unmatched. The CDR3 sequence is 15 residues long. The CDR3 sequence: CASSSWTSGTDTQYF. The CDR3, as DNA: TGCGCCAGCAGCTCATGGACTAGCGGCACAGATACGCAGTATTTT.

This clone was recorded once. This chain connects TRBV25-1 to TRBJ2-5; D remains unclear. The CDR3 consists of 15 residues. The V and J ends lost 1 base and 5 bases respectively, with 14 bases between them. Germline V gene lookup returns CDR1 MGHDK and CDR2 SYGVNS. Written as DNA, the CDR3 is TGTGCCAGCAGTGAATCGTTAAAGCTAGTCGAGACCCAGTACTTC. As protein: CASSESLKLVETQYF.

This sequence joins TRBV14 and TRBJ2-3; no definite D call. V lost 3 bases, J lost 7 bases, and 5 bases lay in between. This CDR3 has 11 amino acids. Germline loops: CDR1 SGHDN, CDR2 FVKESK. This CDR3 reads CASSQGYTQYF. In DNA, the CDR3 is TGTGCCAGCAGCCAGGGTTATACGCAGTATTTT.

This clone ranks as medium-sized. This chain uses TRBV4-3 with TRBJ2-3, with 7 nucleotides matching TRBD2. The CDR3 is 16 amino acids. V shed 1 base, J shed 8 bases, and the junction held 12 bases outside the gene matches. The germline V gene has CDR1 LGHNA and CDR2 YSLEER. CDR3 nucleotide sequence: TGCGCCAGCAGCCAAGTCCCGGGAGGCCGCTGGGGTACGCAGTATTTT. Translation: CASSQVPGGRWGTQYF.

The rearrangement joins TRBV11-3 to TRBJ2-1; 7 bases align to TRBD1. Per germline, CDR1 SGHNT and CDR2 YENEEA. The V segment lost 5 bases and the J segment 7 bases; nucleotides outside the gene matches: 11. This CDR3 is built from 15 residues. CDR3 protein: CASSEGTAVLNEQFF. CDR3 sequence (DNA): TGTGCCAGCAGCGAGGGGACAGCCGTTTTAAATGAGCAGTTCTTC.

V usage is TRBV6-1 and J usage is TRBJ2-4; tentatively, D is TRBD2 (6 bases). CDR1 is MNHNS, CDR2 SASEGT, per germline. V lost 1 base and J lost 6, with 10 bases in between. This CDR3 has 14 residues. CDR3 loop: CASSEGGGPNIQYF. Written as DNA, the CDR3 is TGTGCCAGCAGTGAAGGGGGAGGCCCAAACATTCAGTACTTC.

This chain connects TRBV4-1 to TRBJ2-1; TRBD1 agrees at 8 bases. Germline CDR1 reads MGHRA; CDR2 reads YSYEKL. The CDR3 consists of 16 residues. Trimming removed 0 bases from V and 6 bases from J; junction bases left unmatched: 7. Here the CDR3 DNA reads TGCGCCAGCAGCCAAGATCAGGGGGCTCAATCCAATGAGCAGTTCTTC. Protein: CASSQDQGAQSNEQFF.

By its share, this clone is medium-sized. This sequence joins TRBV6-5 and TRBJ2-1, with unresolved D. Germline lookup yields CDR1 MNHEY and CDR2 SVGAGI. V was shortened by 4 bases and J by 6 bases, with 7 bases between the two germline ends. This CDR3 has 12 amino acids. CDR3 sequence: CASSWLGNEQFF. CDR3 in DNA: TGTGCCAGCAGTTGGTTGGGCAATGAGCAGTTCTTC.

The chain employs TRBV7-8 and TRBJ2-1; unclear D gene. V lost 5 bases and J 6 bases, leaving 17 bases between the germline ends. The CDR3 runs 15 residues. Per germline, CDR1 SGHVS and CDR2 FQNEAQ. The CDR3 sequence is CASSPVARSPNEQFF. CDR3 DNA sequence: TGTGCCAGCAGCCCAGTCGCAAGGTCCCCCAATGAGCAGTTCTTC.

This clone was recorded a few times. This chain links TRBV6-1 with TRBJ2-7, with D possibly TRBD2 on 6 matching bases. V was shortened by 6 bases and J by 7 bases, with 13 bases between the two germline ends. Germline lookup yields CDR1 MNHNS and CDR2 SASEGT. This CDR3 is built from 12 residues. This CDR3 reads CASSPGTLEQYF. For the CDR3, the DNA is TGTGCCAGCAGCCCGGGGACTCTAGAGCAGTACTTC.

The rearrangement joins TRBV7-4 to TRBJ2-7, with D possibly TRBD1 on 6 matching bases. V was shortened by 3 bases and J by 3 bases, with 9 bases between the two germline ends. This CDR3 has 13 amino acids. Germline values: CDR1 SGHVT, CDR2 SQSDAQ. CDR3 in DNA: TGTGCCAGCAGCTTCAGGGACATCTACGAGCAGTACTTC. This encodes CASSFRDIYEQYF. The whole variable domain, filled in from reference TRBV7-4 and TRBJ2-7, reads GAGVSQSPRYKVAKRGRDVALRCDSISGHVTLYWYRQTLGQGSEVLTYSQSDAQRDKSGRPSGRFSAERPERSVSTLKIQRTEQGDSAVYLCASSFRDIYEQYFGPGTRLTVT.

The table lists this clone with a few counts. V is TRBV10-2 and J is TRBJ1-6; maybe TRBD1 (5 bases). Trimming shortened V by 3 bases and J by 9 bases, and 15 bases separated the two germline ends. The CDR3 has 15 residues. Per the germline V gene, CDR1 is WSHSY and CDR2 is SAAADI. The chain's CDR3 is CASSEGPAGASPLHF. The CDR3 DNA follows: TGCGCCAGCAGTGAAGGGCCGGCCGGGGCTTCACCCCTCCACTTT.

The rearrangement links TRBV11-3 to TRBJ2-5; 8 bases are a match to TRBD1. Trimming at V came to 1 base and at J to 3 bases, leaving 4 bases not matched to a gene. In germline, CDR1 is SGHNT, CDR2 YENEEA. The CDR3 consists of 15 residues. The CDR3 region has the DNA TGTGCCAGCAGCTTAGGACAGGGGTTGGAAGAGACCCAGTACTTC. Translating it yields CASSLGQGLEETQYF.

This chain uses TRBV13 with TRBJ2-5; 9 bases line up with TRBD1. CDR3 length equals 14 residues. Germline V gene lookup returns CDR1 PRHDT and CDR2 FYEKMQ (reference sequence). V lost 6 bases and J lost 4; bases outside the gene matches: 6. In DNA, the CDR3 is TGTGCCAGCAGATCGACAGGGGGAACAGAGACCCAGTACTTC. Amino acids: CASRSTGGTETQYF.

The CDR3 bases are TGTGCCAGTAGTTGGACGACAGGGGCGCGTGGCTACACCTTC. This translates into CASSWTTGARGYTF. The chain is built from TRBV19 and TRBJ1-2; 8 nucleotides match TRBD1. Looked up from germline, CDR1 is LNHDA and CDR2 is SQIVND (reference sequence). V shed 5 bases, J shed 7 bases, and the junction held 9 bases outside the gene matches. This CDR3 has 14 residues.

This clone was counted between two and nine times. The chain carries TRBV28 and TRBJ1-5; no clear D gene. There are 15 residues in the CDR3. Trimming took off 2 bases at V and 2 bases at J, with 10 bases between the two ends. Germline CDR1 is MDHEN and CDR2 is SYDVKM. The CDR3: CASSLTAGGNQPQHF. In DNA, the CDR3 is TGTGCCAGCAGTTTAACAGCGGGAGGCAATCAGCCCCAGCATTTT.

This chain links TRBV4-3 with TRBJ2-7; D not certain. Per the germline V gene, CDR1 is LGHNA and CDR2 is YSLEER. The CDR3 extends over 14 amino acids. Trimming stripped 1 base from V and 3 bases from J, with 10 bases between. The CDR3 spells CASSQVVADYEQYF. The CDR3 region has the DNA TGCGCCAGCAGCCAAGTTGTAGCTGACTACGAGCAGTACTTC.

The chain employs TRBV6-5 and TRBJ2-2; D is possibly TRBD1 (6 bases). CDR3 length: 16 residues. Looked up from germline, CDR1 is MNHEY and CDR2 is SVGAGI. The ends were cut back, 1 base at V and 3 bases at J, with 12 bases in the middle. CDR3 loop: CASSYYYRDYTGELFF. As DNA, the CDR3 is TGTGCCAGCAGTTACTACTACAGGGATTACACCGGGGAGCTGTTTTTT.

The rearrangement uses TRBV7-9 and TRBJ2-4, with 7 positions matching TRBD1. J was trimmed by 5 bases and V by 4 bases; bases with no gene match: 11. This CDR3 is 16 amino acids long. The germline V gene has CDR1 SEHNR and CDR2 FQNEAQ (reference sequence). CDR3 region: CASSSRTGTAENIQYF. CDR3 sequence (DNA): TGTGCCAGCAGCTCCCGCACGGGGACAGCAGAAAACATTCAGTACTTC. The full variable domain, rest sourced from reference TRBV7-9 and TRBJ2-4, is DTGVSQNPRHKITKRGQNVTFRCDPISEHNRLYWYRQTLGQGPEFLTYFQNEAQLEKSRLLSDRFSAERPKGSFSTLEIQRTEQGDSAMYLCASSSRTGTAENIQYFGAGTRLSVL.

The table lists this clone with a count of one. This chain joins TRBV7-9 and TRBJ1-5, with TRBD1 matching over 7 bases. V was pared by 7 bases and J by 5 bases, with 11 bases of the junction left unmatched. This CDR3 is built from 15 residues. Per germline, CDR1 SEHNR and CDR2 FQNEAQ (reference sequence). The CDR3 here is CASIVGTASYQPQHF. As DNA, the CDR3 is TGTGCCAGCATCGTTGGGACAGCTTCTTATCAGCCCCAGCATTTT.

The rearrangement joins TRBV7-8 to TRBJ2-3; D possibly corresponds to TRBD2 (6 bases). Germline V gene sequence: CDR1 SGHVS, CDR2 FQNEAQ. V was clipped by 8 bases and J by 2 bases, with 14 bases between them. CDR3 size: 14 residues. This chain's CDR3 is CASRWDFNTDTQYF. The CDR3 coding sequence is TGTGCCAGCCGCTGGGACTTTAACACAGATACGCAGTATTTT.

The table lists this clone with a count of one. The CDR3 is CASSPDPRNYGYTF. The DNA for the CDR3 is TGTGCCAGCAGCCCGGACCCGCGGAACTATGGCTACACCTTC. The chain carries TRBV7-8 and TRBJ1-2; D uncertain. The V and J ends lost 5 bases and 2 bases respectively, with 12 bases between them. The germline V gene has CDR1 SGHVS and CDR2 FQNEAQ. This CDR3 is built from 14 residues. Looking up the rest from reference TRBV7-8 and TRBJ1-2 gives the full variable domain: GAGVSQSPRYKVAKRGQDVALRCDPISGHVSLFWYQQALGQGPEFLTYFQNEAQLDKSGLPSDRFFAERPEGSVSTLKIQRTQQEDSAVYLCASSPDPRNYGYTFGSGTRLTVV.

This chain uses TRBV11-2 with TRBJ2-3; 11 bases agree with TRBD2. V lost 2 bases and J lost 7; bases outside the gene matches: 5. Germline V gene data show CDR1 as SGHAT and CDR2 as FQNNGV. This CDR3 has 15 residues. CDR3 in amino acids: CASSLTSGSLNTQYF. CDR3 DNA sequence: TGTGCCAGCAGCTTAACTAGCGGGAGCTTGAATACGCAGTATTTT.